This T cell receptor beta chain was identified in a study of blood T cell repertoires in COVID-19 (dated by TCRdb to between 2020 and 2021). For context, the study as a whole: Samples covering the acute and convalescent phases of COVID-19 were provided by collaborators in the United States, Italy and Spain. The dataset comprised deeply sampled blood TCRbeta repertoires from subjects exposed to, actively infected with, or recovered from COVID-19. The repertoires were released in a freely available public database meant as a resource for research on the immune response to SARS-CoV-2. Samples came from the ongoing ImmuneRACE study (first 160 participants) plus 1,254 subjects from 6 global collaborators. Where available, HLA class I and class II types were obtained from metadata supplied by the sample provider rather than from assay-based typing. The material from the prospective study consisted of cDNA or gDNA derived from T cells, B-cell-depleted T cells, or PBMCs. The sample metadata nearly always contained a de-identified subject ID, COVID-19 status, age in years and sex. The paper's findings and limits, for the study overall: The amount of clinical and demographic metadata varied by source and participant and was provided uncurated.

In its sample, this clone was seen once. The clone's antigen remains unknown. No much larger clone exists at a distance of one base, and base qualities are not known. Via the germline V gene, CDR1 is SGHVS and CDR2 FQNEAQ. Including the terminal cysteine and phenylalanine, the CDR3 comprises 15 residues. The kept DNA is CDR3 alone, 45 bases in frame from the first base. V and J lose 3 bases and 6 bases, and a span of 15 bases separates them. Collaborating institutions collected whole blood in K2EDTA tubes following their own protocols. Collaborator samples were shipped for TCRbeta analysis as frozen whole blood, isolated PBMCs, or DNA extracted from either sample type. TCRbeta CDR3 regions were amplified from genomic DNA by means of the immunoSEQ Assay, a bias-controlled multiplex PCR. Per the source publication's procedure: The number of nucleated cells in each sample was estimated from the amplification of reference gene primers within the assay. To quantify the absolute abundance of each unique TCRbeta CDR3 rearrangement, sequence reads were collapsed and filtered. For each sample, productive Simpson clonality was calculated as the square root of Simpson's diversity index across productive rearrangements. Not all clones reach the TCRdb copy of this immuneACCESS table, which keeps in-frame sequences only. Checked studies attribute under half of the gap to unresolved V genes and leave the rest unexplained. Clone size and V and J calls were adopted from that table, with D and trimming inferred from the DNA. Across this sample there are about 210,000 clones, with about four fifths seen only once. The ten largest clones represent approximately 8.1% of the sample.

The TCR was taken from a woman aged 45-59 years with active or convalescent COVID-19. Sequenced material: peripheral blood. The rearrangement joined TRBV7-8 to TRBJ1-3, and the D gene may be TRBD1, 5 bases matching. The CDR3 amino acid sequence is: CASSLARAAVNTIYF. The nucleotides are TGTGCCAGCAGCTTGGCCAGGGCTGCTGTAAACACCATATATTTT.